The rows below give T cell receptor beta chains drawn from one sample of a study of T cell responses to AZD1222 COVID-19 vaccine. TCRdb's table, derived via immunoSEQ multiplex PCR, lists solely in-frame clones and lacks some. The sample includes 100,000 to 150,000 clones, 70% to 90% seen only once; the top ten take roughly 9%. The sequenced sample was peripheral blood, obtained on day 0 of AZD1222 vaccination. Receptors were obtained from an adult in good health. CDR3s include the opening cysteine and the closing phenylalanine or tryptophan. Each record gives: CDR3 protein, CDR3 DNA, V gene, clone size, D gene, J gene. The D gene is left open where the match is weak. Part of the rows lack a size; the others show once, few, many or a class for expanded clones.

CDR3aa: CASRNTGNSYEQYF
CDR3nt: TGTGCCAGCAGAAATACAGGGAACTCCTACGAGCAGTACTTC
v_gene: TRBV11-1
abundance: -
d_gene: -
j_gene: TRBJ2-7

CDR3aa: CAISESEAGGADEQFF
CDR3nt: TGTGCCATCAGTGAGTCAGAGGCAGGGGGGGCTGATGAGCAGTTCTTC
v_gene: TRBV10-3
abundance: many
d_gene: -
j_gene: TRBJ2-1

CDR3aa: CAWTYGDTQYF
CDR3nt: TGTGCCTGGACCTATGGGGATACGCAGTATTTT
v_gene: TRBV30
abundance: -
d_gene: -
j_gene: TRBJ2-3

CDR3aa: CASSLAVSGNTIYF
CDR3nt: TGTGCCAGCAGCTTAGCGGTCTCTGGAAACACCATATATTTT
v_gene: TRBV7-8
abundance: -
d_gene: -
j_gene: TRBJ1-3

CDR3aa: CASSIDHRGSNQPQHF
CDR3nt: TGTGCCAGTAGTATAGATCACAGGGGCAGCAATCAGCCCCAGCATTTT
v_gene: TRBV19
abundance: -
d_gene: TRBD1
j_gene: TRBJ1-5

CDR3aa: CASAGQGADYGYTF
CDR3nt: TGCGCCAGTGCGGGACAGGGGGCTGACTATGGCTACACCTTC
v_gene: TRBV5-1
abundance: -
d_gene: TRBD1
j_gene: TRBJ1-2

CDR3aa: CASSPHPDLAGGNNEQFF
CDR3nt: TGTGCCAGCAGTCCACATCCCGACCTAGCGGGAGGCAACAATGAGCAGTTCTTC
v_gene: TRBV7-9
abundance: -
d_gene: TRBD2
j_gene: TRBJ2-1

CDR3aa: CASRLGARRETEAFF
CDR3nt: TGTGCCAGCAGATTGGGGGCTCGTCGAGAAACTGAAGCTTTCTTT
v_gene: TRBV6-5
abundance: -
d_gene: -
j_gene: TRBJ1-1

CDR3aa: CASSYSWSGNTIYF
CDR3nt: TGTGCCAGCAGTTACTCGTGGAGCGGAAACACCATATATTTT
v_gene: TRBV6-5
abundance: -
d_gene: -
j_gene: TRBJ1-3

CDR3aa: CASSRDRFNEKLFF
CDR3nt: TGCGCCAGCAGCAGAGACAGATTTAATGAAAAACTGTTTTTT
v_gene: TRBV5-1
abundance: -
d_gene: -
j_gene: TRBJ1-4

CDR3aa: CAWSSVGAEAFF
CDR3nt: TGTGCCTGGAGTAGTGTGGGGGCGGAGGCTTTCTTT
v_gene: TRBV30
abundance: -
d_gene: -
j_gene: TRBJ1-1

CDR3aa: CSVEKGLRGDTQYF
CDR3nt: TGCAGCGTTGAAAAGGGCCTGCGGGGAGATACGCAGTATTTT
v_gene: TRBV29-1
abundance: -
d_gene: -
j_gene: TRBJ2-3

CDR3aa: CASSFSGGNTEAFF
CDR3nt: TGCGCCAGCAGCTTCTCCGGGGGGAACACTGAAGCTTTCTTT
v_gene: TRBV5-1
abundance: -
d_gene: -
j_gene: TRBJ1-1

CDR3aa: CASRLPGYQETQYF
CDR3nt: TGTGCCAGCAGGTTACCGGGGTACCAAGAGACCCAGTACTTC
v_gene: TRBV7-2
abundance: -
d_gene: -
j_gene: TRBJ2-5

CDR3aa: CASSLWDRGSKGYTF
CDR3nt: TGTGCCAGCAGCTTATGGGACAGGGGAAGTAAAGGCTACACCTTC
v_gene: TRBV7-9
abundance: -
d_gene: TRBD1
j_gene: TRBJ1-2

CDR3aa: CATSRGGGASSYEQYF
CDR3nt: TGTGCCACCAGCAGAGGGGGCGGGGCGAGCTCCTACGAGCAGTACTTC
v_gene: TRBV15
abundance: once
d_gene: -
j_gene: TRBJ2-7

CDR3aa: CASSSDGSTKAFF
CDR3nt: TGTGCCAGCAGTTCCGACGGGAGCACTAAAGCTTTCTTT
v_gene: TRBV7-2
abundance: -
d_gene: -
j_gene: TRBJ1-1

CDR3aa: CASRAGTTSSGNTIYF
CDR3nt: TGTGCCAGCAGGGCCGGGACAACGAGCTCTGGAAACACCATATATTTT
v_gene: TRBV13
abundance: -
d_gene: -
j_gene: TRBJ1-3

CDR3aa: CASSLLSEQYF
CDR3nt: TGTGCCAGCAGTTTATTGTCCGAGCAGTACTTC
v_gene: TRBV12-3/TRBV12-4
abundance: -
d_gene: -
j_gene: TRBJ2-7

CDR3aa: CASSQEGYGYTF
CDR3nt: TGTGCCAGCAGCCAAGAGGGCTATGGCTACACCTTC
v_gene: TRBV3-1/TRBV3-2
abundance: -
d_gene: -
j_gene: TRBJ1-2

CDR3aa: CASSRQGRTEAFF
CDR3nt: TGTGCCAGTAGTAGACAGGGTCGGACTGAAGCTTTCTTT
v_gene: TRBV19
abundance: -
d_gene: TRBD1
j_gene: TRBJ1-1

CDR3aa: CASSLRRRYGYTF
CDR3nt: TGTGCCAGCAGTCTCAGGCGGCGCTATGGCTACACCTTC
v_gene: TRBV12-3/TRBV12-4
abundance: -
d_gene: -
j_gene: TRBJ1-2

CDR3aa: CASSKLPGQLNSPLHF
CDR3nt: TGCGCCAGCAGCAAACTTCCGGGACAGCTTAATTCACCCCTCCACTTT
v_gene: TRBV4-3
abundance: few
d_gene: TRBD1
j_gene: TRBJ1-6

CDR3aa: CAWTRERTEQYF
CDR3nt: TGTGCCTGGACAAGGGAAAGAACCGAGCAGTACTTC
v_gene: TRBV30
abundance: -
d_gene: -
j_gene: TRBJ2-7

CDR3aa: CASSPGISNQPQHF
CDR3nt: TGTGCCAGCTCACCAGGGATTAGCAATCAGCCCCAGCATTTT
v_gene: TRBV18
abundance: -
d_gene: -
j_gene: TRBJ1-5

CDR3aa: CASETVLTGELFF
CDR3nt: TGTGCCAGCGAGACAGTTCTCACCGGGGAGCTGTTTTTT
v_gene: TRBV7-2
abundance: few
d_gene: -
j_gene: TRBJ2-2

CDR3aa: CASKERKDTEAFF
CDR3nt: TGTGCCAGCAAGGAGCGTAAGGACACTGAAGCTTTCTTT
v_gene: TRBV2
abundance: once
d_gene: -
j_gene: TRBJ1-1

CDR3aa: CASSIRPNTGELFF
CDR3nt: TGTGCCAGCAGCATACGACCAAACACCGGGGAGCTGTTTTTT
v_gene: TRBV7-3
abundance: -
d_gene: -
j_gene: TRBJ2-2

CDR3aa: CASSPVRGEGYNEQFF
CDR3nt: TGTGCCAGCAGCCCTGTTAGGGGGGAGGGCTACAATGAGCAGTTCTTC
v_gene: TRBV7-3
abundance: -
d_gene: -
j_gene: TRBJ2-1

CDR3aa: CASSFRGSNEKLFF
CDR3nt: TGTGCCAGCAGCTTCCGGGGATCTAATGAAAAACTGTTTTTT
v_gene: TRBV7-2
abundance: -
d_gene: -
j_gene: TRBJ1-4

CDR3aa: CASSTRLAGGDYEQYF
CDR3nt: TGTGCCAGTAGTACCCGACTAGCGGGAGGGGACTACGAGCAGTACTTC
v_gene: TRBV19
abundance: -
d_gene: TRBD2
j_gene: TRBJ2-7

CDR3aa: CAWTLTGDGETQYF
CDR3nt: TGTGCCTGGACACTAACAGGGGACGGAGAGACCCAGTACTTC
v_gene: TRBV30
abundance: once
d_gene: TRBD1
j_gene: TRBJ2-5

CDR3aa: CASSAGGRDTEAFF
CDR3nt: TGTGCCAGCAGCGCCGGGGGAAGGGACACTGAAGCTTTCTTT
v_gene: TRBV2
abundance: few
d_gene: -
j_gene: TRBJ1-1

CDR3aa: CASSLYEGAYEQYF
CDR3nt: TGTGCCAGCAGCTTATACGAGGGGGCCTACGAGCAGTACTTC
v_gene: TRBV7-8
abundance: -
d_gene: -
j_gene: TRBJ2-7

CDR3aa: CASSVDESSYEQYF
CDR3nt: TGTGCCAGCAGTGTAGACGAGAGCTCCTACGAGCAGTACTTC
v_gene: TRBV2
abundance: -
d_gene: -
j_gene: TRBJ2-7

CDR3aa: CASSLELVYEQYF
CDR3nt: TGTGCCAGCAGCTTAGAGCTGGTCTACGAGCAGTACTTC
v_gene: TRBV7-7
abundance: once
d_gene: -
j_gene: TRBJ2-7

CDR3aa: CATPYGYTF
CDR3nt: TGTGCCACCCCCTATGGCTACACCTTC
v_gene: TRBV24-1
abundance: once
d_gene: -
j_gene: TRBJ1-2

CDR3aa: CASSRTGEYYEQYF
CDR3nt: TGTGCCAGCAGCCGCACAGGAGAATACTACGAGCAGTACTTC
v_gene: TRBV7-2
abundance: -
d_gene: -
j_gene: TRBJ2-7

CDR3aa: CASSEGPGQDQPQHF
CDR3nt: TGTGCCAGCAGTGAAGGGCCCGGCCAGGATCAGCCCCAGCATTTT
v_gene: TRBV2
abundance: few
d_gene: -
j_gene: TRBJ1-5

CDR3aa: CASSNRDRGENSPLHF
CDR3nt: TGTGCCAGTAGTAACCGGGACAGAGGGGAAAATTCACCCCTCCACTTT
v_gene: TRBV19
abundance: -
d_gene: TRBD1
j_gene: TRBJ1-6

CDR3aa: CASSLNTGQETQYF
CDR3nt: TGTGCCAGCAGCCTCAATACTGGCCAAGAGACCCAGTACTTC
v_gene: TRBV3-1/TRBV3-2
abundance: -
d_gene: -
j_gene: TRBJ2-5

CDR3aa: CASSLKQGRTDTQYF
CDR3nt: TGTGCCAGCAGCCTCAAACAGGGCCGCACAGATACGCAGTATTTT
v_gene: TRBV3-1/TRBV3-2
abundance: once
d_gene: -
j_gene: TRBJ2-3

CDR3aa: CASSSPTDAANVLTF
CDR3nt: TGCGCCAGCAGCTCCCCGACAGACGCGGCCAACGTCCTGACTTTC
v_gene: TRBV5-1
abundance: -
d_gene: -
j_gene: TRBJ2-6

CDR3aa: CAITGSSTYEQYF
CDR3nt: TGTGCCATCACGGGTAGCTCAACCTACGAGCAGTACTTC
v_gene: TRBV10-3
abundance: -
d_gene: -
j_gene: TRBJ2-7

CDR3aa: CASSVDAGYPNEQFF
CDR3nt: TGTGCCAGCAGCGTAGACGCCGGGTACCCTAATGAGCAGTTCTTC
v_gene: TRBV9
abundance: -
d_gene: -
j_gene: TRBJ2-1

CDR3aa: CASSLRRGGPDTQYF
CDR3nt: TGTGCCAGCAGCTTACGGCGGGGGGGGCCAGATACGCAGTATTTT
v_gene: TRBV7-2
abundance: once
d_gene: TRBD2
j_gene: TRBJ2-3

CDR3aa: CAISEDPGRGSYEQYF
CDR3nt: TGTGCCATCAGTGAGGACCCAGGCAGGGGCTCCTACGAGCAGTACTTC
v_gene: TRBV10-3
abundance: -
d_gene: -
j_gene: TRBJ2-7

CDR3aa: CASSLKDMNTEAFF
CDR3nt: TGTGCCAGCAGCCTAAAGGACATGAACACTGAAGCTTTCTTT
v_gene: TRBV7-2
abundance: -
d_gene: -
j_gene: TRBJ1-1

CDR3aa: CASSPTSNEKLFF
CDR3nt: TGTGCCAGTAGTCCGACAAGTAATGAAAAACTGTTTTTT
v_gene: TRBV19
abundance: -
d_gene: -
j_gene: TRBJ1-4

CDR3aa: CASSPSDGYGYTF
CDR3nt: TGTGCCAGCAGCCCATCGGACGGCTATGGCTACACCTTC
v_gene: TRBV11-3
abundance: -
d_gene: -
j_gene: TRBJ1-2